This entry lists 28 T cell receptor beta chains sequenced from one sample in a study of blood T cell repertoires in COVID-19. TCRdb's copy holds only in-frame clones and misses some; the assay was immunoSEQ multiplex PCR. The table includes about 130,000 clones, 83% detected once. Source material: PBMCs or T cells enriched from blood (not recorded which). The receptor source for this set is a man younger than 40 who had recovered from COVID-19.

The chain joins TRBV9 to TRBJ1-6; 7 bases map to TRBD1. This CDR3 is 17 amino acids long. CDR1 and CDR2 (germline): SGDLS, YYNGEE. The junction had 16 bases not matched to a gene; V was cut back by 4 bases and J by 9 bases. CDR3 DNA: TGTGCCAGCAGCCCCTCGACAGGGCAGGGTTTTGGTTCACCCCTCCACTTT. Its protein product is CASSPSTGQGFGSPLHF. The complete variable domain, with remaining parts taken from reference TRBV9 and TRBJ1-6, reads DSGVTQTPKHLITATGQRVTLRCSPRSGDLSVYWYQQSLDQGLQFLIQYYNGEERAKGNILERFSAQQFPDLHSELNLSSLELGDSALYFCASSPSTGQGFGSPLHFGNGTRLTVT.

The chain employs TRBV9 and TRBJ2-1; D remains unclear. Trimming pared 0 bases from V and 4 bases from J, leaving 11 bases between. CDR3 length: 15 amino acids. Per the germline V gene, CDR1 is SGDLS and CDR2 is YYNGEE. CDR3: CASSVDRSIYNEQFF. The CDR3 region has the DNA TGTGCCAGCAGCGTAGACAGAAGCATATACAATGAGCAGTTCTTC.

The chain has TRBV7-3 and TRBJ2-1; D may be TRBD2 (7 bases). Germline CDR1 SGHTA, CDR2 FQGTGA. The CDR3 covers 15 residues. The germline V and J ends were trimmed by 2 bases and 7 bases, with 15 bases remaining between them. The CDR3 loop is CASSLEGGGLNEQFF. The CDR3 DNA reads TGTGCCAGCAGCTTAGAGGGAGGGGGATTGAATGAGCAGTTCTTC.

The chain employs TRBV6-5 and TRBJ2-3; 8 nucleotides line up with TRBD2. The CDR3 covers 13 residues. The junction had 6 bases not matched to a gene; V was cut back by 10 bases and J by 3 bases. CDR1 and CDR2 from the germline V gene are MNHEY and SVGAGI. The CDR3 here is CATVGLGTDTQYF. Here the CDR3 DNA reads TGTGCCACCGTGGGACTAGGAACAGATACGCAGTATTTT.

This clone occurred once. The chain joins TRBV3-1 (or the pseudogene TRBV3-2) to TRBJ2-1; D uncertain. From germline, CDR1 is LGHDT and CDR2 YNNKEL (reference sequence). The CDR3 spans 12 residues. The ends were cut back, 3 bases at V and 8 bases at J, with 8 bases in the middle. The CDR3: CASSQRFDEQFF. The CDR3 nucleotides are TGTGCCAGCAGCCAGAGATTTGATGAGCAGTTCTTC.

This clone occurred once. The chain recombines TRBV12-3 or TRBV12-4 with TRBJ1-5; D is undetermined. The germline V and J ends were trimmed by 2 bases and 8 bases, with 10 bases remaining between them. The CDR3 covers 13 residues. CDR3 DNA: TGTGCCAGCAGTTTAACCTCGGAGAAGCCCCAGCATTTT. Protein sequence: CASSLTSEKPQHF.

The chain is built from TRBV5-4 and TRBJ2-6; D might be TRBD1 (5 bases). This CDR3 is built from 16 residues. Germline CDR1 is SGHNT and CDR2 is YYREEE (reference sequence). The germline V and J ends were trimmed by 0 bases and 4 bases, with 11 bases remaining between them. This CDR3 is CASSLGGLEGANVLTF. CDR3 nucleotide sequence: TGTGCCAGCAGCTTGGGGGGCCTCGAAGGGGCCAACGTCCTGACTTTC.

This sequence joins TRBV11-3 and TRBJ2-5; TRBD1 matches at 7 bases. The CDR3 covers 14 residues. With 4 bases clipped from V and 4 bases from J, the junction kept 6 bases outside the gene matches. Per germline, CDR1 SGHNT and CDR2 YENEEA. The CDR3: CASSSGQVGETQYF. CDR3 bases: TGTGCCAGCAGCTCCGGACAGGTTGGAGAGACCCAGTACTTC.

This clone was recorded a few times. The gene calls are TRBV7-3 and TRBJ2-2; D remains unclear. Germline CDR1 reads SGHTA; CDR2 reads FQGTGA. The CDR3 spans 12 residues. V was shortened by 2 bases and J by 7 bases, with 5 bases between the two germline ends. The chain's CDR3 is CASSLLGGELFF. CDR3 bases: TGTGCCAGCAGCTTACTAGGCGGGGAGCTGTTTTTT.

The chain links TRBV6-2 or TRBV6-3 to TRBJ1-3; 8 bases match TRBD1. This CDR3 comprises 15 residues. With V trimmed by 4 bases and J by 0 bases, 2 bases remained unmatched. The germline V gene encodes CDR1 MNHEY and CDR2 SVGEGT. The CDR3 bases are TGTGCCAGCAGTTTGGGACAGGTCTCTGGAAACACCATATATTTT. Protein: CASSLGQVSGNTIYF.

V and J are TRBV7-2 and TRBJ1-4; a possible D gene is TRBD1 (6 bases). CDR3 length: 14 residues. Germline assignment: CDR1 SGHTA and CDR2 FQGNSA. The ends were cut back, 1 base at V and 11 bases at J, with 14 bases in the middle. The CDR3 loop reads CASSLGPQGGKLFF. Written as DNA, the CDR3 is TGTGCCAGCAGCTTAGGCCCACAGGGTGGGAAACTGTTTTTT.

This clone appeared once. The chain employs TRBV10-3 and TRBJ2-6; TRBD1 aligns across 9 bases. The V and J ends lost 0 bases and 0 bases, in that order; junction bases with no gene match: 3. Germline CDR1 ENHRY, CDR2 SYGVKD. The length of the CDR3 is 18 residues. This CDR3 reads CAISESQGAHSGANVLTF. The CDR3 DNA sequence: TGTGCCATCAGTGAGTCACAGGGGGCTCACTCTGGGGCCAACGTCCTGACTTTC.

The chain uses TRBV12-5 and TRBJ2-7; 7 nucleotides match TRBD1. The CDR3 is 14 amino acids. V shed 3 bases, J shed 5 bases, and the junction held 7 bases outside the gene matches. CDR1 is LGHNT and CDR2 is FRNRAP in the germline V gene. CDR3 sequence reads: CASGFWVGGDEQYF. As DNA, the CDR3 is TGTGCTAGTGGTTTCTGGGTAGGGGGCGACGAGCAGTACTTC.

A single count supports this clone. The chain uses TRBV10-3 and TRBJ2-7; 7 nucleotides align to TRBD1. V was pared by 6 bases and J by 5 bases, with 13 bases of the junction left unmatched. CDR1 and CDR2 from the germline V gene are ENHRY and SYGVKD. There are 15 residues in the CDR3. CDR3 nucleotide sequence: TGTGCCATCAGAAAATCGGATGACAGGGTGAACGAGCAGTACTTC. This sequence encodes CAIRKSDDRVNEQYF.

The chain employs TRBV4-1 and TRBJ1-2, with 7 nucleotides matching TRBD1. Germline CDR1 MGHRA, CDR2 YSYEKL. This CDR3 contains 17 residues. Trimming took 1 base from V and 4 from J; bases not matched to a gene: 12. The CDR3 DNA reads TGCGCCAGCAGCCAAGCGGGGAGAGGGGGCAACAGCTATGGCTACACCTTC. This sequence encodes CASSQAGRGGNSYGYTF.

This sequence joins TRBV14 and TRBJ2-5; D gene unclear. V was trimmed by 2 bases and J by 3 bases, leaving 13 bases between them. Looked up from germline, CDR1 is SGHDN and CDR2 is FVKESK. The CDR3 runs 15 residues. The CDR3 here is CASSQYGSVKETQYF. DNA for the CDR3: TGTGCCAGCAGCCAATACGGTAGTGTAAAAGAGACCCAGTACTTC.

The rearrangement uses TRBV7-9 and TRBJ1-2; 7 bases align to TRBD1. Trimming took 7 bases from V and 4 from J; bases not matched to a gene: 9. CDR1 is SEHNR, CDR2 FQNEAQ, per germline (reference sequence). The CDR3 has 14 residues. CDR3 sequence reads: CASTRTGGAYGYTF. In nucleotides, the CDR3 is TGTGCCAGCACCAGGACAGGAGGGGCCTATGGCTACACCTTC.

V usage is TRBV24-1 and J usage is TRBJ2-3; 14 bases agree with TRBD2. Trimming took 4 bases from V and 8 from J; bases not matched to a gene: 7. The CDR3 consists of 16 residues. Germline CDR1 is KGHDR and CDR2 is SFDVKD. CDR3 region: CATSEGTSGGLGTQYF. CDR3 in DNA: TGTGCCACCAGTGAAGGGACTAGCGGGGGCCTAGGTACGCAGTATTTT.

This chain connects TRBV18 to TRBJ2-2, with D possibly matching TRBD2 (6 bases). The germline CDR1 and CDR2 sequences are KGHSH and LQKENI. The CDR3 extends over 14 amino acids. Trimming shortened V by 3 bases and J by 7 bases, and 12 bases separated the two germline ends. CDR3 in DNA: TGTGCCAGCTCACCCCAGTCGGGGGTCGGGGAGCTGTTTTTT. The encoded protein is CASSPQSGVGELFF. The complete variable domain, with remaining parts taken from reference TRBV18 and TRBJ2-2, reads NAGVMQNPRHLVRRRGQEARLRCSPMKGHSHVYWYRQLPEEGLKFMVYLQKENIIDESGMPKERFSAEFPKEGPSILRIQQVVRGDSAAYFCASSPQSGVGELFFGEGSRLTVL.

Concerning this clone itself: The junction does not match germline at one end; this may be a read error. The chain joins TRBV7-3 to TRBJ2-7; 7 bases are a match to TRBD2. CDR1 and CDR2 (germline): SGHTA, FQGTGA. The CDR3 is 15 residues long. The DNA for the CDR3 is TGTGCCAGCAGCTCCCAGGGTAGCGGGCCAACCCCGAGGGTTTTC. Translation: CASSSQGSGPTPRVF.

The chain recombines TRBV9 with TRBJ2-3; 9 bases align to TRBD2. V dropped 2 bases and J dropped 2; count of bases not matched to a gene: 3. The CDR3 extends over 15 amino acids. Germline V gene lookup returns CDR1 SGDLS and CDR2 YYNGEE. In DNA, the CDR3 is TGTGCCAGCAGCGTGACTAGCGGCTCCACAGATACGCAGTATTTT. Protein sequence: CASSVTSGSTDTQYF.

This clone came up once. The limits of the CDR3 on the DNA are not certain, so only TCRdb's listed CDR3 is given. The chain couples TRBV21-1 to TRBJ2-1; the D call in the table, TRBD2, was not verified against the DNA. TRBV21-1 is marked as a pseudogene. The CDR3 length equals 16 residues, ends included. The CDR3 loop reads CASSKVGGGSYNEQFF.

This chain links TRBV19 with TRBJ2-5; perhaps TRBD2 as D (6 bases). This CDR3 contains 16 residues. Trimming shortened V by 7 bases and J by 6 bases, and 24 bases separated the two germline ends. Germline lookup yields CDR1 LNHDA and CDR2 SQIVND (reference sequence). DNA for the CDR3: TGTGCCAGTACCGCCGGAGGGTCCCCGGCCAAGAAGACCCAGTACTTC. This encodes CASTAGGSPAKKTQYF.

This clone was seen a single time. This sequence joins TRBV9 and TRBJ1-1; 8 bases are a match to TRBD1. The CDR3 runs to 15 residues. Germline CDR1 reads SGDLS; CDR2 reads YYNGEE. The V segment lost 4 bases and the J segment 1 base; nucleotides outside the gene matches: 6. CDR3 in amino acids: CASSLQGAGNTEAFF. CDR3 coding DNA: TGTGCCAGCAGCCTTCAGGGGGCCGGGAACACTGAAGCTTTCTTT. Full variable domain (remainder filled in from reference TRBV9 and TRBJ1-1): DSGVTQTPKHLITATGQRVTLRCSPRSGDLSVYWYQQSLDQGLQFLIQYYNGEERAKGNILERFSAQQFPDLHSELNLSSLELGDSALYFCASSLQGAGNTEAFFGQGTRLTVV.

A few counts support this clone. The genes are TRBV6-5 and TRBJ1-1, with D maybe TRBD1 (5 bases). V was pared by 5 bases and J by 1 base, with 14 bases between. The CDR3 length is 15 residues. Germline V gene data show CDR1 as MNHEY and CDR2 as SVGAGI. This CDR3 reads CASSPFQGSNTEAFF. CDR3 bases: TGTGCCAGCAGTCCCTTTCAGGGCTCGAACACTGAAGCTTTCTTT.

CDR3 sequence reads: CASRPRVQRLNTGELFF. In DNA form, the CDR3 reads TGTGCCAGTAGGCCCCGGGTGCAGCGGCTAAACACCGGGGAGCTGTTTTTT. The chain recombines TRBV19 with TRBJ2-2, with D perhaps matching TRBD2 (5 bases). Trimming removed 6 bases at V and 2 bases at J, with 19 bases between. This CDR3 region has 17 residues. Germline V CDR1 and CDR2: LNHDA, SQIVND (reference sequence).

The chain employs TRBV12-3 or TRBV12-4 and TRBJ1-1; TRBD1 agrees at 7 bases. This CDR3 is 13 amino acids long. Trimming took 6 bases from V and 2 from J; bases not matched to a gene: 3. CDR3 sequence reads: CASRGTENTEAFF. The CDR3 DNA sequence: TGTGCCAGCAGGGGGACAGAAAACACTGAAGCTTTCTTT.

This clone appeared a single time. This rearrangement joins TRBV3-1 (or the pseudogene TRBV3-2) to TRBJ1-4, with 8 bases that match TRBD1. The V gene's germline CDR1 is LGHDT and CDR2 YNNKEL (reference sequence). This CDR3 is 14 amino acids long. The ends lost 2 bases at V and 7 bases at J; junction bases unmatched: 3. The CDR3 DNA follows: TGTGCCAGCAGCCAAAGGACAGGGCTTGAAAAACTGTTTTTT. This sequence encodes CASSQRTGLEKLFF.